This TCR beta chain was documented in a study of T cell repertoires in ileal Crohn's disease. Findings of the study overall: Compared with CD4 T cells, sorted CD8 cells carried more expanded clones.

Germline CDR1 reads MDHEN; CDR2 reads SYDVKM. V shed 7 bases and J shed 5 bases, with 8 bases lying between them. This CDR3 has 12 residues. Comments on this clone: Its antigen remains unknown.

Regarding time point: proximal margin of the surgical specimen (macroscopically non-inflamed). Sequenced by immunoSEQ multiplex PCR; TCRdb stores in-frame clones only, minus some. The sample yields roughly 3,000 clones, about 76% seen once. This TCR was recovered from an adult with Crohn's disease. The sequenced sample consisted of ileal tissue. This chain links TRBV28 with TRBJ2-2, with no clear D. The CDR3 DNA reads TGTGCCAGCACCGCCGGTACCGGGGAGCTGTTTTTT. Its translation is CASTAGTGELFF.